The 12 T cell receptor beta chains listed next were all sequenced from one sample in a study of control samples from healthy donors and cancer patients. Data came from immunoSEQ multiplex PCR; TCRdb stores just in-frame clones and leaves some out. This sample yields 61,000 or so clones, of which roughly 90% are seen a single time; roughly 5.6% belongs to the top ten. Material for sequencing was PBMCs. The origin of the receptors is a man aged 60 to 69 with colorectal cancer.

The chain is built from TRBV11-2 and TRBJ1-2, with D tentatively TRBD1 (5 bases). CDR3 length equals 13 residues. The germline CDR1 and CDR2 sequences are SGHAT and FQNNGV. Trimming took off 4 bases at V and 2 bases at J, with 8 bases between the two ends. This chain's CDR3 is CASSSRQNYGYTF. As DNA, the CDR3 is TGTGCCAGCAGCTCGAGACAGAACTATGGCTACACCTTC.

This clone showed up just once. The chain joins TRBV7-3 to TRBJ1-6, with a weak D call TRBD1 (6 bases). Per germline, CDR1 SGHTA and CDR2 FQGTGA. The CDR3 is 14 residues long. V gave up 5 bases and J gave up 7 bases, with 12 bases separating them. The CDR3 here is CASSIGQGNSPLHF. CDR3 in DNA: TGTGCCAGCAGCATAGGGCAGGGGAATTCACCCCTCCACTTT.

Note on this clone: At the DNA level, this CDR3 is encoded by other sequences in the same sample as well. The CDR3 loop is CATSDLYEQYF. The CDR3 DNA is TGTGCCACCAGTGATTTATACGAGCAGTACTTC. This chain links TRBV24-1 with TRBJ2-7, with D unresolved. This CDR3 has 11 amino acids. Germline V gene lookup returns CDR1 KGHDR and CDR2 SFDVKD. V lost 1 base, J lost 4 bases, and 1 base lay in between.

The chain combines TRBV2 with TRBJ2-3; TRBD1 matches at 8 bases. The CDR3 has 14 residues. Looked up from germline, CDR1 is SNHLY and CDR2 is FYNNEI. Trimming took 7 bases from V and 3 from J; bases not matched to a gene: 6. CDR3 sequence reads: CASTRTGRTDTQYF. The CDR3 nucleotides read TGTGCCAGCACCCGGACAGGGCGGACAGATACGCAGTATTTT.

The CDR3 nucleotides read TGCAGTGCTAGTCTCGTACAGGGAGGTTGGGAGACCCAGTACTTC. It translates to CSASLVQGGWETQYF. The V and J genes are TRBV20-1 and TRBJ2-5; D possibly uses TRBD1 or TRBD2 (6 bases each). V shed 3 bases and J shed 5 bases, with 19 bases lying between them. CDR1 is DFQATT and CDR2 is SNEGSKA in the germline V gene (reference sequence). The CDR3 runs 15 residues.

The chain carries TRBV5-4 and TRBJ2-3; 12 bases agree with TRBD2. The CDR3 has 16 residues. Germline V gene data show CDR1 as SGHNT and CDR2 as YYREEE (reference sequence). J lost 5 bases, V lost 2 bases, and 6 bases had no gene match. Written as DNA, the CDR3 is TGTGCCAGCAGCTTTCGGCTAGCGGGGGGGCAAGATACGCAGTATTTT. Translation: CASSFRLAGGQDTQYF.

This chain uses TRBV7-2 with TRBJ2-2; 9 bases are shared with TRBD1. J was trimmed by 5 bases and V by 5 bases; bases with no gene match: 6. This CDR3 is built from 15 residues. The germline gives CDR1 SGHTA, CDR2 FQGNSA. DNA for the CDR3: TGTGCCAGCAGCCACAGGGGGCTGGGAACCGGGGAGCTGTTTTTT. Translating gives CASSHRGLGTGELFF.

V usage is TRBV7-9 and J usage is TRBJ2-3, with a possible D match to TRBD1 (6 bases). The V gene's germline CDR1 is SEHNR and CDR2 FQNEAQ (reference sequence). Trimming took 4 bases from V and 1 from J, leaving 15 bases between them. This CDR3 has 16 residues. CDR3 nucleotide sequence: TGTGCCAGCAGCTCAACGACAGGTCGAGGCACAGATACGCAGTATTTT. This translates into CASSSTTGRGTDTQYF.

The CDR3 spells CASSLGQGGRQVYGYTF. In nucleotides, the CDR3 is TGTGCCAGCAGCTTGGGGCAGGGGGGAAGACAGGTCTATGGCTACACCTTC. V and J are TRBV5-4 and TRBJ1-2; TRBD1 agrees at 7 bases. The CDR3 sequence is 17 residues long. The V and J ends lost 0 bases and 4 bases, in that order; junction bases with no gene match: 12. CDR1 and CDR2 (germline): SGHNT, YYREEE (reference sequence).

The J gene is TRBJ2-6, the V gene TRBV5-1, with a weak D call TRBD2 (7 bases). Germline CDR1 and CDR2: SGHRS and YFSETQ. Trimming pared 0 bases from V and 2 bases from J, leaving 12 bases between. CDR3 length: 17 amino acids. The CDR3 coding sequence is TGCGCCAGCAGCTTGGGTTCGGGGGGCCCTGGGGCCAACGTCCTGACTTTC. This gives the protein CASSLGSGGPGANVLTF.

This clone was recorded once. The gene calls are TRBV6-5 and TRBJ1-3, with D perhaps matching TRBD1 (6 bases). Trimming shortened V by 10 bases and J by 4 bases, and 14 bases separated the two germline ends. The CDR3 has 13 residues. CDR1 MNHEY and CDR2 SVGAGI come from the germline V gene. Here the CDR3 reads CATTGKVGNTIYF. CDR3 DNA sequence: TGTGCCACCACAGGGAAGGTCGGAAACACCATATATTTT.

The chain is built from TRBV3-1 (or the pseudogene TRBV3-2) and TRBJ2-5, with TRBD2 identical over 11 bases. The CDR3 is made up of 16 amino acids. V lost 6 bases and J lost 2; bases outside the gene matches: 8. Germline CDR1 is LGHDT and CDR2 is YNNKEL (reference sequence). CDR3 sequence: CASRNSGGGIQETQYF. DNA for the CDR3: TGTGCCAGCAGAAATAGCGGGGGGGGAATTCAAGAGACCCAGTACTTC.